This TCR beta chain was observed in a study of graft-versus-host responses after intestinal transplantation. Study in general: Uniformly, recipients were administered anti-thymocyte globulin induction with subsequent tacrolimus and steroids for approximately three years.

CDR3 length: 14 residues. Germline values: CDR1 LNHDA, CDR2 SQIVND (reference sequence). Between the trimmed V and J ends, which lost 7 bases and 0 bases, there was a span of 9 bases. Graft specimens yielded both intraepithelial and lamina propria lymphocytes. General observations from the study: GvH clonotypes were identified within recipient marrow, with a subset emerging first in ileum or blood. Association was observed between peak circulating GvH clone levels and early post-transplant HvG declines.

Libraries were prepared by immunoSEQ multiplex PCR; TCRdb keeps only in-frame clonotypes and omits some of them. The sample records over 1,500 clones, about 90% being singletons. This clone appeared a few times. Its antigen is still unknown. The sample consisted of ileum tissue, taken approximately 69 days after transplant. The rearrangement joins TRBV19 to TRBJ1-4, with a tentative D call TRBD1 (6 bases). The sequence was collected from a human patient who received an intestinal transplant, so some T cells may come from the graft donor. CDR3 loop: CASTPGATNEKLFF. The DNA for the CDR3 is TGTGCCAGTACCCCAGGGGCAACTAATGAAAAACTGTTTTTT. The whole variable domain, remainder taken from reference TRBV19 and TRBJ1-4, is DGGITQSPKYLFRKEGQNVTLSCEQNLNHDAMYWYRQDPGQGLRLIYYSQIVNDFQKGDIAEGYSVSREKKESFPLTVTSAQKNPTAFYLCASTPGATNEKLFFGSGTQLSVL.